This TCR beta chain was obtained from a study of early T cells in non-severe SARS-CoV-2 infection. Per the germline V gene, CDR1 is SGHVS and CDR2 is FNYEAQ. Trimming took off 0 bases at V and 2 bases at J, with 11 bases between the two ends. This CDR3 contains 15 residues. Attachment of unique molecular identifiers to individual cDNA molecules was performed. TCRdb re-called the 5' RACE reads through MiXCR, storing one row per CDR3 protein. The sample contains some 30,000 distinct CDR3 sequences, roughly 4.7% of which appear only once. Sequencing used whole blood. V and J are TRBV7-6 and TRBJ2-7; tentative D call: TRBD2 (5 bases). The clonotype comes from an adult who was a healthcare worker with PCR-confirmed SARS-CoV-2 infection or an uninfected control (not recorded which). CDR3 bases: TGTGCCAGCAGCTTAGCCTCAGCAGCGGCCTACGAGCAGTACTTC. Protein sequence: CASSLASAAAYEQYF.